The source of this T cell receptor (beta chain) is a study of T cells in Graves' hyperthyroidism and ophthalmopathy. This clonotype was counted a few times. TCR beta CDR3 region amplification was performed from RNA transcripts. The HTBI primer set was used in a first-round RT-PCR of the TCR CDR3. TCRdb reprocessed the multiplex PCR reads with MiXCR, giving one entry per CDR3 protein. The data contain some 300,000 distinct CDR3 sequences, around 19% of them singletons. This clonotype was obtained from a man aged 50 or older with Graves' ophthalmopathy. Source material: blood.

Here the CDR3 reads CASSPRTGRSYEQYF. The CDR3 nucleotides read TGTGCCAGCAGCCCTAGGACCGGACGCTCCTACGAGCAGTACTTC. The rearrangement links TRBV6-1 to TRBJ2-7, with no clear D. Germline loops: CDR1 MNHNS, CDR2 SASEGT. The V gene lost 6 bases and the J gene lost 0 bases, with 15 bases spanning the gap. CDR3 size: 15 residues.